This is a list of T cell receptor beta chains from one sample in a study of blood T cell repertoires in COVID-19. Repertoires were generated with immunoSEQ multiplex PCR, while TCRdb's copy carries only in-frame clones and drops some. The sample has about 250,000 clones; roughly 89% are singletons. Material for sequencing was peripheral blood. The receptors derive from a woman aged 30 to 39 with active or convalescent COVID-19. The CDR3 runs from the conserved cysteine through the conserved F or W. The order of the fields is D gene, J gene, clone size, V gene, CDR3 DNA, CDR3 protein. The D gene is left open where the match is weak. Rows give clone size only sometimes, using once, few, many, or a class for an expanded clone.

D gene: NA
J gene: TRBJ1-6
clone size: NA
V gene: TRBV12-3/TRBV12-4
CDR3 DNA: TGTGCCAGCAGCCCAAAGGGAGGTTCACCCCTCCACTTT
CDR3 protein: CASSPKGGSPLHF

D gene: NA
J gene: TRBJ1-5
clone size: NA
V gene: TRBV10-3
CDR3 DNA: TGTGCCATCAGTGATAATCTCAATCAGCCCCAGCATTTT
CDR3 protein: CAISDNLNQPQHF

D gene: TRBD1
J gene: TRBJ1-6
clone size: once
V gene: TRBV10-3
CDR3 DNA: TGTGCCATCAGTTTGGACAGGGGCACAAATTCACCCCTCCACTTT
CDR3 protein: CAISLDRGTNSPLHF

D gene: NA
J gene: TRBJ2-4
clone size: once
V gene: TRBV18
CDR3 DNA: TGTGCCAGCTCACCACCTCTTCCGGGGGTGGCGAACATTCAGTACTTC
CDR3 protein: CASSPPLPGVANIQYF

D gene: TRBD2
J gene: TRBJ2-1
clone size: NA
V gene: TRBV3-1/TRBV3-2
CDR3 DNA: TGTGCCAGCAGCCCTACCCGAGCGGGGGGCTCCTACAATGAGCAGTTCTTC
CDR3 protein: CASSPTRAGGSYNEQFF

D gene: TRBD1
J gene: TRBJ1-5
clone size: NA
V gene: TRBV28
CDR3 DNA: TGTGCCAGCCAGGGGGTACGGCAGCCCCAGCATTTT
CDR3 protein: CASQGVRQPQHF

D gene: NA
J gene: TRBJ2-7
clone size: once
V gene: TRBV7-7
CDR3 DNA: TGTGCTAGCAGCTCGGGCCGGCGCGGGGACGAGCAGTACTTC
CDR3 protein: CASSSGRRGDEQYF

D gene: NA
J gene: TRBJ1-6
clone size: NA
V gene: TRBV21-1
CDR3 DNA: TGTGCCAGCAGCAGGACAGGCGGATATAATTCACCCCTCCACTTT
CDR3 protein: CASSRTGGYNSPLHF

D gene: TRBD1
J gene: TRBJ1-1
clone size: NA
V gene: TRBV28
CDR3 DNA: TGTGCCAGCAGTTTCGTGCTACAGGGGAGGCGGGAAGCTTTCTTT
CDR3 protein: CASSFVLQGRREAFF

D gene: TRBD2
J gene: TRBJ2-3
clone size: once
V gene: TRBV6-6
CDR3 DNA: TGTGCCAGCAGGTTGACTAGCGGGGGGGATACGCAGTATTTT
CDR3 protein: CASRLTSGGDTQYF

D gene: NA
J gene: TRBJ1-3
clone size: once
V gene: TRBV6-5
CDR3 DNA: TGTGCCAGCAGTTACAGGGGTGGAAACACCATATATTTT
CDR3 protein: CASSYRGGNTIYF

D gene: TRBD1
J gene: TRBJ1-1
clone size: NA
V gene: TRBV7-9
CDR3 DNA: TGTGCCAGCAGCTTGGTCCCGACAGGGAAAGCTTTCTTT
CDR3 protein: CASSLVPTGKAFF

D gene: NA
J gene: TRBJ1-6
clone size: NA
V gene: TRBV6-1
CDR3 DNA: TGTGCCAGCAGTGAAGCAGGGGTGGGCAATTCACCCCTCCACTTT
CDR3 protein: CASSEAGVGNSPLHF

D gene: TRBD1
J gene: TRBJ1-4
clone size: NA
V gene: TRBV18
CDR3 DNA: TGTGCCAGCTCGTTGGACAGGGGCGCCGGAGAAAAACTGTTTTTT
CDR3 protein: CASSLDRGAGEKLFF

D gene: NA
J gene: TRBJ2-1
clone size: NA
V gene: TRBV9
CDR3 DNA: TGTGCCAGCAGCGTCGACCCAAGGGGGGGCTGGCGCAATGAGCAGTTCTTC
CDR3 protein: CASSVDPRGGWRNEQFF

D gene: NA
J gene: TRBJ1-1
clone size: NA
V gene: TRBV3-1/TRBV3-2
CDR3 DNA: TGTGCCAGCAGCCACCAGGGAGGGGGGAAGACTGAAGCTTTCTTT
CDR3 protein: CASSHQGGGKTEAFF

D gene: TRBD1
J gene: TRBJ2-7
clone size: NA
V gene: TRBV19
CDR3 DNA: TGTGCCAGTAGCGGTACCTCGACAGGGCGGCAATACGAGCAGTACTTC
CDR3 protein: CASSGTSTGRQYEQYF

D gene: TRBD1
J gene: TRBJ1-2
clone size: NA
V gene: TRBV9
CDR3 DNA: TGTGCCAGCAGCCCCTCGACAGGGGACAACTATGGCTACACCTTC
CDR3 protein: CASSPSTGDNYGYTF

D gene: NA
J gene: TRBJ1-3
clone size: many
V gene: TRBV18
CDR3 DNA: TGTGCCAGCTCACCACAACCCGGGGGAAACACCATATATTTT
CDR3 protein: CASSPQPGGNTIYF

D gene: TRBD1
J gene: TRBJ1-1
clone size: NA
V gene: TRBV6-5
CDR3 DNA: TGTGCCAGCAGTTCGGACAGGGGAGCTGAAGCTTTCTTT
CDR3 protein: CASSSDRGAEAFF

D gene: NA
J gene: TRBJ1-2
clone size: NA
V gene: TRBV28
CDR3 DNA: TGTGCCAGCAGCCGGGACACCGTCTATGGCTACACCTTC
CDR3 protein: CASSRDTVYGYTF

D gene: TRBD1
J gene: TRBJ2-4
clone size: NA
V gene: TRBV2
CDR3 DNA: TGTGCCAGCAGTGAAGCAGCACAGGGGGCTATAAACATTCAGTACTTC
CDR3 protein: CASSEAAQGAINIQYF